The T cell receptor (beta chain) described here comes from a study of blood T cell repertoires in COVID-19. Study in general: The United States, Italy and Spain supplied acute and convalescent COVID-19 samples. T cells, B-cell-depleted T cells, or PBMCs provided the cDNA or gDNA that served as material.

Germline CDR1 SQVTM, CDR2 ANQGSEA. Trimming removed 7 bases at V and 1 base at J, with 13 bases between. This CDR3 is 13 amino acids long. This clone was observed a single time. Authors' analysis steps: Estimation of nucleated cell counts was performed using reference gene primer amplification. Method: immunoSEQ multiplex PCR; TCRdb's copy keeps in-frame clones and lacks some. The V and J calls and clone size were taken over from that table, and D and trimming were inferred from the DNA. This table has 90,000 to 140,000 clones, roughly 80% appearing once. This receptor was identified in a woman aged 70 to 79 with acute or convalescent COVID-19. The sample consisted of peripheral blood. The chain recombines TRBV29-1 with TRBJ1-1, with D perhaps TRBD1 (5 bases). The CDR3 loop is CSANRITNTEAFF. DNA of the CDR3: TGCAGCGCAAACAGGATAACGAACACTGAAGCTTTCTTT. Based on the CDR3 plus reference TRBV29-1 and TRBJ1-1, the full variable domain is SAVISQKPSRDICQRGTSLTIQCQVDSQVTMMFWYRQQPGQSLTLIATANQGSEATYESGFVIDKFPISRPNLTFSTLTVSNMSPEDSSIYLCSANRITNTEAFFGQGTRLTVV.